A selection of T cell receptor beta chains follows, all from one sample in a study of CD4+ T cells in melanoma. Here immunoSEQ multiplex PCR was the method, and the copy in TCRdb shows in-frame clones only, minus some. The table includes about 4,800 clones, 55% to 80% detected once. The sample comprised cells from a culture (not recorded whether cultured in vitro). All receptors come from a human donor with melanoma. The conserved cysteine and the conserved F or W are not part of the CDR3 here. Only part of the rows carry a size: once, few, many, or a class if the clone is expanded.

>TRBV30|NA|12
AWSGWEDLYGYT
>TRBV11-2|NA|14
ASSTVGYAVNEKLF
>TRBV14|NA|12
ASSLYRDGDEQY
>TRBV4-1|NA|14
ASSHTRTGLFEKLF
>TRBV7-2|NA|8
ASSPPGAF
>TRBV19|once|15
ASSISGARVVPSPLH
>TRBV6-2/TRBV6-3|NA|9
ASSSTREQF
>TRBV30|NA|12
AWENRGALYGYT
>TRBV7-9|few|14
ASSAPIRDPDYEQY
>TRBV19|large|12
ASSTDRGLEGYT
>TRBV6-5|NA|11
ASSYRAYTEAF
>TRBV5-1|NA|13
ASSLVPTGNTEAF
>TRBV2|NA|11
ASSDRENQPQH
>TRBV5-4|NA|13
ASSRGGGQNEKLF
>TRBV4-2|medium-sized|13
ASSQRSGGSNEQF
>TRBV7-2|once|13
ASNAPGQGLYEQY
>TRBV3-1/TRBV3-2|NA|14
ASSQGLAGSTDTQY
>TRBV9|NA|13
ASSVMGTGINEQY
>TRBV15|NA|13
ATSRAGTGGTEAF
>TRBV5-4|few|11
ASSSGPTYEQY
>TRBV11-2|NA|11
ASSLDGQGQAF
>TRBV7-9|NA|13
ASSLSTAGDSPLH
>TRBV12-5|NA|14
ASGSGGSSGANVLT
>TRBV30|NA|13
AWSGRAGHRDTQY
>TRBV6-1|NA|13
ASSELRAPNSPLH
>TRBV7-9|NA|12
ASSSIGGGTEAF
>TRBV19|NA|15
ASNWLAGGINTGELF
>TRBV6-5|NA|14
ASSYPGESPYNEQF
>TRBV5-1|NA|12
ASSFVGPNTEAF
>TRBV10-2|NA|9
ASIHGSEQF
>TRBV14|NA|14
ASSQEPRGGSYEQY
>TRBV7-9|NA|11
ASSPGREPREF
>TRBV7-2|NA|8
ASSGNTQY
>TRBV6-5|NA|14
ASSYSKRGGGNEQF
>TRBV6-1|few|12
ASSDSWTALGYT
>TRBV9|once|14
ASSVYGLAGGNEQF
>TRBV16|medium-sized|12
ASSRGTGYEKLF
>TRBV7-8|NA|12
ASSLRDRTDTQY
>TRBV5-6|NA|12
ASSPRQGTDEQY
>TRBV7-8|NA|12
ASSPETDHYGYT
>TRBV28|NA|11
ASSPFGNQPQH
>TRBV18|NA|15
ASSPGEGDRGLETQY
>TRBV27|NA|13
ASSYGAGIGSPLH
>TRBV6-5|NA|11
ASSWGSNQPQH
>TRBV19|NA|13
ASTSGQGVDQPQH
>TRBV7-2|NA|13
ASSYLLGSNQPQH
>TRBV19|NA|12
ASSMGAGAVTQY
>TRBV5-5|NA|12
ASSLGTRSAEQF